These T cell receptor beta chains were read from a single sample in a study of regulatory T cells in long-lasting Graves disease. TCRdb redid the calling of the multiplex PCR reads with MiXCR, one entry per CDR3 protein. The table shows hundreds of thousands of distinct CDR3 sequences, with 15% to 20% occurring only once. These data were likewise used in another study, on T cells in Graves' hyperthyroidism and ophthalmopathy.

This specimen consisted of peripheral blood mononuclear cells (PBMCs), obtained at new diagnosis, from a patient treated with antithyroid drugs. The source of these receptors is a woman aged 30 to 39 with Graves disease. CDR3s include the opening cysteine and the closing phenylalanine or tryptophan. A D gene is named only where the DNA matches it firmly. Rows give clone size only sometimes, using once, few, many, or a class for an expanded clone.

CDR3 protein | CDR3 DNA | V gene | D gene | J gene | clone size
CASNSPGFNEQFF | TGTGCCAGCAACTCCCCGGGATTTAATGAGCAGTTCTTC | TRBV25-1 | - | TRBJ2-1 | few
CASSFWTSGNVVDEQFF | TGTGCCAGCAGCTTCTGGACTAGCGGGAATGTCGTGGATGAGCAGTTCTTC | TRBV13 | TRBD2 | TRBJ2-1 | -
CASSYIFEAFF | TGTGCCAGCAGTTACATATTCGAAGCTTTCTTT | TRBV28 | - | TRBJ1-1 | many
CASSLSTLPPYEQYF | TGTGCCAGCAGCTTATCGACCTTACCCCCCTACGAGCAGTACTTC | TRBV11-2 | - | TRBJ2-7 | many
CASSHEVSGGYTF | TGTGCCAGCAGCCACGAGGTATCGGGTGGCTACACCTTC | TRBV3-1 | - | TRBJ1-2 | many
CASSSRTENYEQYF | TGTGCCAGCAGTTCCCGGACGGAGAACTACGAGCAGTACTTC | TRBV28 | - | TRBJ2-7 | few
CASSLSVVGYNEQFF | TGCGCCAGCAGCTTGTCAGTTGTAGGGTACAATGAGCAGTTCTTC | TRBV5-1 | - | TRBJ2-1 | -
CASSIDSGTRAQKVQYF | TGTGCCAGTAGTATAGATTCTGGGACAAGGGCCCAAAAGGTTCAGTACTTC | TRBV19 | - | TRBJ2-4 | few
CAPLLTSGREGTGELFF | TGTGCCCCTTTACTTACTAGCGGGAGGGAAGGCACCGGGGAGCTGTTTTTT | TRBV6-1 | TRBD2 | TRBJ2-2 | few
CASSGDPARQETQYF | TGTGCCAGCAGCGGGGACCCAGCGAGGCAAGAGACCCAGTACTTC | TRBV9 | - | TRBJ2-5 | -
CASSSREGSGANVLTF | TGTGCCAGCAGCTCCCGGGAGGGCTCTGGGGCCAACGTCCTGACTTTC | TRBV11-2 | TRBD2 | TRBJ2-6 | few
CASSSNARTYEQYF | TGTGCCAGCAGTTCGAACGCTAGGACCTACGAGCAGTACTTC | TRBV27 | - | TRBJ2-7 | few
CASSGASGSNEQFF | TGCGCCAGCAGCGGGGCTAGCGGGAGCAATGAGCAGTTCTTC | TRBV5-1 | TRBD2 | TRBJ2-1 | few
CASSMAQAVTYEQYF | TGTGCCAGTAGTATGGCTCAGGCCGTAACCTACGAGCAGTACTTC | TRBV19 | - | TRBJ2-7 | -
CSARDRLVGEAFF | TGCAGTGCTAGAGACCGTTTGGTGGGCGAAGCTTTCTTT | TRBV20-1 | - | TRBJ1-1 | few
CASSVVLAGVGDTQYF | TGTGCCAGCAGCGTCGTACTAGCGGGAGTTGGAGATACGCAGTATTTT | TRBV9 | TRBD2 | TRBJ2-3 | few
CASSSPGGGKNIQYF | TGTGCCAGCAGTTCCCCAGGGGGGGGAAAAAACATTCAGTACTTC | TRBV27 | - | TRBJ2-4 | many
CAAQGWNSPLHF | TGTGCCGCACAGGGCTGGAATTCACCCCTCCACTTT | TRBV28 | - | TRBJ1-6 | many
CAWSRTQINPGELFF | TGTGCCTGGTCCCGGACACAGATTAACCCCGGGGAGCTGTTTTTT | TRBV30 | - | TRBJ2-2 | -
CSAREPPYEQYF | TGCAGTGCTAGAGAGCCCCCCTACGAGCAGTACTTC | TRBV20-1 | - | TRBJ2-7 | -
CASSTSNEKLFF | TGTGCCAGTAGTACTTCTAATGAAAAACTGTTTTTT | TRBV19 | - | TRBJ1-4 | -
CASMRAGVAETQYF | TGTGCCAGCATGCGAGCGGGAGTCGCGGAGACCCAGTACTTC | TRBV6-1 | TRBD2 | TRBJ2-5 | -
CSVRELTDTQYF | TGCAGTGTGCGGGAGTTGACAGATACGCAGTATTTT | TRBV20-1 | TRBD2 | TRBJ2-3 | -
CASTGSGTGFGETQYF | TGTGCCAGCACGGGTTCCGGGACTGGTTTCGGAGAGACCCAGTACTTC | TRBV6-1 | - | TRBJ2-5 | few
CASSDWGPGELFF | TGTGCCAGCAGTGATTGGGGGCCCGGGGAGCTGTTTTTT | TRBV2 | - | TRBJ2-2 | -
CASSLRWEGADTQYF | TGTGCCAGCAGTTTAAGGTGGGAGGGCGCAGATACGCAGTATTTT | TRBV12-3/TRBV12-4 | TRBD2 | TRBJ2-3 | -
CASSLQVVGANVLTF | TGTGCCAGCAGTTTGCAGGTTGTGGGGGCCAACGTCCTGACTTTC | TRBV28 | - | TRBJ2-6 | many
CASSIKSGDSSYEQYF | TGTGCCAGCTCCATCAAGTCCGGGGATAGCTCCTACGAGCAGTACTTC | TRBV18 | - | TRBJ2-7 | -
CASTLNTEAFF | TGTGCCAGCACTCTTAACACTGAAGCTTTCTTT | TRBV12-3/TRBV12-4 | - | TRBJ1-1 | many
CASSLSLGSEQYF | TGTGCCAGCAGCTTATCTCTGGGTTCCGAGCAGTACTTC | TRBV11-2 | - | TRBJ2-7 | many
CASSGDGYSNQPQHF | TGTGCCAGCAGCGGGGACGGGTATAGCAATCAGCCCCAGCATTTT | TRBV6-1 | - | TRBJ1-5 | few
CASSPYGRLEAFF | TGTGCCAGCAGCCCCTATGGCCGACTCGAAGCTTTCTTT | TRBV3-1 | - | TRBJ1-1 | few
CASSQIRGDTQYF | TGTGCCAGCAGCCAGATCAGGGGGGATACGCAGTATTTT | TRBV14 | TRBD1 | TRBJ2-3 | many
CASSLDRVDFEGEAFF | TGCGCCAGCAGCTTGGACAGGGTTGATTTCGAAGGTGAAGCTTTCTTT | TRBV5-1 | - | TRBJ1-1 | many
CASSEEYEQYF | TGTGCCAGCAGTGAAGAGTACGAGCAGTACTTC | TRBV6-4 | - | TRBJ2-7 | few
CASSLGHRDVNTEAFF | TGCGCCAGCAGCTTGGGACACAGGGACGTGAACACTGAAGCTTTCTTT | TRBV5-1 | - | TRBJ1-1 | many
CASSPPVTRETQYF | TGTGCCAGCTCACCACCGGTTACTCGGGAGACCCAGTACTTC | TRBV28 | - | TRBJ2-5 | -
CASRPGQGYEKLFF | TGTGCCAGCAGGCCGGGACAGGGGTATGAAAAACTGTTTTTT | TRBV12-3/TRBV12-4 | TRBD1 | TRBJ1-4 | many
CASSAGTGYNQPQHF | TGTGCCAGCAGTGCCGGGACAGGCTACAATCAGCCCCAGCATTTT | TRBV25-1 | TRBD1 | TRBJ1-5 | many
CSAREPGIYREQYF | TGCAGTGCCAGGGAGCCAGGCATATACAGGGAGCAGTACTTC | TRBV20-1 | - | TRBJ2-7 | many
CSARDSAAKRGGYTDTQYF | TGCAGTGCTAGAGATTCAGCGGCGAAGAGGGGTGGGTACACAGATACGCAGTATTTT | TRBV20-1 | - | TRBJ2-3 | -
CAISESMAGRSGNTIYF | TGTGCCATCAGTGAGTCGATGGCAGGGCGCTCTGGAAACACCATATATTTT | TRBV10-3 | - | TRBJ1-3 | few
CASSPPLIYEQYF | TGTGCCAGCTCACCTCCGCTGATTTACGAGCAGTACTTC | TRBV18 | - | TRBJ2-7 | few
CASSNTPNQPQHF | TGTGCCAGCAGTAATACACCGAATCAGCCCCAGCATTTT | TRBV12-3/TRBV12-4 | - | TRBJ1-5 | many
CSGGTNEKLFF | TGCAGTGGTGGAACTAATGAAAAACTGTTTTTT | TRBV20-1 | - | TRBJ1-4 | -